This paragraph covers one T cell receptor beta chain sequence. It has no known antigen specificity. Base qualities are not recorded, but no much larger clone differs from it by a single base. TCRbeta CDR3 regions were amplified from genomic DNA by means of the immunoSEQ Assay, a bias-controlled multiplex PCR. The source study handled its data this way. The number of nucleated cells in each sample was estimated by amplification of reference gene primers within the assay. To quantify the absolute abundance of each unique TCRbeta CDR3 rearrangement, sequence reads were collapsed and filtered. For each sample, productive Simpson clonality was calculated by taking the square root of Simpson's diversity index across productive rearrangements. The immuneACCESS repertoire file appears here via TCRdb, limited to in-frame rearrangements. These files lack a portion of the clones; in checked studies, under half of the deficit traces to unresolved V genes, and the cause of the others is not known. That table gives V, J and clone size, and the DNA gave D and trimming. This sample has fewer than 400,000 clones in its table, and roughly 91% of those were observed once. 1.7% of the sample comes from the top ten.

Participants in the prospective study were enrolled through a virtual design, were aged roughly 18 to 90 years, and lived in some 24 United States geographic areas. In the prospective study, cohorts were assigned on the basis of participant-reported clinical history obtained from a screening survey and a study questionnaire. Recovered participants in ImmuneRACE Cohort 3 were defined as having two consecutive negative NP/OP PCR tests, clearance from a healthcare professional, or resolution of symptoms. Mobile phlebotomists in the prospective study collected whole blood, serum and a nasopharyngeal or oropharyngeal swab from every participant. Participants in the prospective study had the option to provide additional blood draws and questionnaires over an approximately two-month period. Blood samples from the prospective study were shipped frozen or at room temperature prior to DNA extraction. This sample is drawn from a study of blood T cell repertoires in COVID-19 (dated by TCRdb to about 2020). In terms of the full investigation: Samples from collaborators originated in the United States, Italy and Spain and spanned both the acute and convalescent phases of COVID-19. The samples were drawn from the first 160 participants of the ongoing ImmuneRACE study and from 1,254 subjects provided by 6 global collaborators. The material from the prospective study consisted of cDNA or gDNA derived from T cells, B-cell-depleted T cells, or PBMCs. HLA class I and class II types, where available, came from metadata supplied by the sample provider rather than from assay-based typing. Sample metadata almost always included a de-identified subject ID, COVID-19 status, age in years and sex. The repertoires were released in a freely available public database meant as a resource for research on the immune response to SARS-CoV-2. Deeply sampled blood TCRbeta repertoires from subjects exposed to, actively infected with, or recovered from COVID-19 were included in the dataset. General findings and caveats noted by the study authors: The amount of clinical and demographic metadata varied by source and participant and was provided uncurated.

The CDR3, from cysteine to phenylalanine, totals 14 residues. Kept here is only the CDR3 DNA, which spans 42 bases and is read in frame from base 1. CDR1 is given as LNHDA and CDR2 as SQIVND, both from the germline V gene (reference sequence). V and J lose 5 bases and 2 bases, and a span of 10 bases separates them. The sequenced sample consisted of PBMCs or T cells enriched from blood (not recorded which). This chain joins TRBV19 to TRBJ1-5; 5 matching bases give a weak D call of TRBD1. This receptor was identified in a woman in her thirties who had recovered from COVID-19. The DNA sequence is TGTGCCAGTAGTTCGGGGGTGCGCAATCAGCCCCAGCATTTT. The resulting protein is CASSSGVRNQPQHF.